This T cell receptor (beta chain) was identified during a study of radiation and T cells in renal cell carcinoma. The overall study: Nephrectomy followed 15 Gy stereotactic body radiation by 4 weeks. Study-level findings and limits: From baseline, blood top tumor clonotypes peaked at 2 weeks post-radiation.

Regarding time point: baseline pretreatment blood. Treatment defined: 15 Gy SBRT to primary tumor, nephrectomy 4 weeks later. After SBRT, blood was collected at 2 and 4 weeks, plus baseline. This renal cell carcinoma was of the clear cell type. A remark on this clone: What it binds is not known.

Profiling relied on immunoSEQ multiplex PCR, and the TCRdb table lists in-frame clones only, not all of them. The sample lists about 130,000 clones, roughly four fifths seen once, with around 3% in the top ten. Material: blood, obtained from a patient whose treatment included radiotherapy and nephrectomy. The TCR sequence derives from a woman in her sixties or seventies with renal cell carcinoma.

Here the CDR3 DNA reads TGCAGCGTTGAAGGCCAGTACAGCTCCTACAATGAGCAGTTCTTC. The encoded protein is CSVEGQYSSYNEQFF. This chain joins TRBV29-1 and TRBJ2-1; D is unclear. This CDR3 is built from 15 residues. The V gene's germline CDR1 is SQVTM and CDR2 ANQGSEA. V dropped 1 base and J dropped 0 bases, with 10 bases sitting between them.